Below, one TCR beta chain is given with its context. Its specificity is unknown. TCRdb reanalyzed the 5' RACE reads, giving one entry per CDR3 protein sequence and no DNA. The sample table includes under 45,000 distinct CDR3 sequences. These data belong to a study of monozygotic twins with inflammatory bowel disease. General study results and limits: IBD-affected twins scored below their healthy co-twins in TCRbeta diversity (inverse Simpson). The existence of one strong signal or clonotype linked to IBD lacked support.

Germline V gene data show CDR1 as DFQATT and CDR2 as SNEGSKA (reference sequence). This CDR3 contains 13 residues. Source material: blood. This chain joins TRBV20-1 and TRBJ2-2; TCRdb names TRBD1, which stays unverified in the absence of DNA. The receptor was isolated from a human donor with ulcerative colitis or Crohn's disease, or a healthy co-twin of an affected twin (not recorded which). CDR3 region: CSARGPNTGELFF.